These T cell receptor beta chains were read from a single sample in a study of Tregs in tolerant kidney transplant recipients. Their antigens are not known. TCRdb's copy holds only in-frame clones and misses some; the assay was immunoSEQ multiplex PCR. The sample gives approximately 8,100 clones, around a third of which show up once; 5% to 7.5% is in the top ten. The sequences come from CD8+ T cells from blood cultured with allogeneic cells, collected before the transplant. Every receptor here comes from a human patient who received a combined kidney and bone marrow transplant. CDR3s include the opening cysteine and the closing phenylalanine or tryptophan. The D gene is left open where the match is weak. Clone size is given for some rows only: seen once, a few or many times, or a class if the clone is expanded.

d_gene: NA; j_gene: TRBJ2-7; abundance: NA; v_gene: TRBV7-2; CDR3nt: TGTGCCAGCAGCCAGGACAGGGAGGGGTACGAGCAGTACTTC; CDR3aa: CASSQDREGYEQYF
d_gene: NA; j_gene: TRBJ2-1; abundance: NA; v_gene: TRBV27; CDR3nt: TGTGCCAGCACTCGCGGGGTGACGGGTTCCTACAATGAGCAGTTCTTC; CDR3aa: CASTRGVTGSYNEQFF
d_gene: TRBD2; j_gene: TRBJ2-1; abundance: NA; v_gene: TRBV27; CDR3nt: TGTGCCAGCAGCCTGGGACTAGCTATCTACAATGAGCAGTTCTTC; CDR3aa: CASSLGLAIYNEQFF
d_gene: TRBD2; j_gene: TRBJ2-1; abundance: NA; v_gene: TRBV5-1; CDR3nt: TGCGCCAGCAGCTTCGGGACTAGCCCCCCGGCCTACAATGAGCAGTTCTTC; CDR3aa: CASSFGTSPPAYNEQFF
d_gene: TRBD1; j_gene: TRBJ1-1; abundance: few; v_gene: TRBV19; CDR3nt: TGTGCCAGTAGTAACAGGGGGGCCGAAGCTTTCTTT; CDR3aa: CASSNRGAEAFF
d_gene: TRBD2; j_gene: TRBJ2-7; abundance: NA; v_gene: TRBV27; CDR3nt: TGTGCCAGCAGTTTATCATACAGGGCCCTACAACTAGCGGGAGTCTTCCTAAGAGAGCAGTACTTC; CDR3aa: CASSLSYRALQLAGVFLREQYF
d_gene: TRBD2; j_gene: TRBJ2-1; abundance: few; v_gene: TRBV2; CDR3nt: TGTGCCAGCAGCCTACTAGCGGGGTTTATTGACAATGAGCAGTTCTTC; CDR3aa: CASSLLAGFIDNEQFF
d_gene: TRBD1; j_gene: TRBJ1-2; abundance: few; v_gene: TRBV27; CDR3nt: TGTGCCAGCAGTGAGGTATCAGGGGGCTATTTTGGCTACACCTTC; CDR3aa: CASSEVSGGYFGYTF
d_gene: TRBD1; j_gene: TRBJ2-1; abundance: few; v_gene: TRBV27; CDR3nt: TGTGCCAGCAGTTTATTGGGCGTGACAGGGACCTACAATGAGCAGTTCTTC; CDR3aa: CASSLLGVTGTYNEQFF
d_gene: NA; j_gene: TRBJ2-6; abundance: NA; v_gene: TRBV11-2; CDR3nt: TGTGCCAGCAGCTTGGATCAGGGCCAAGGGGCCAACGTCCTGACTTTC; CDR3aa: CASSLDQGQGANVLTF
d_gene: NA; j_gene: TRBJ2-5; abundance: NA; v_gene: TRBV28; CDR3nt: TGTTCTCGGACAGAACTCCAAGAGACCCAGTACTTC; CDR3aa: CSRTELQETQYF
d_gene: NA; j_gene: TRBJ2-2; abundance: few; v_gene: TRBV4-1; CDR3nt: TGCGCCAGCAGCCTACGCGGTGTGCCGAACACCGGGGAGCTGTTTTTT; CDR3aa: CASSLRGVPNTGELFF
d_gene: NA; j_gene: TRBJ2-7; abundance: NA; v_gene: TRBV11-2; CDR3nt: TGTGCCAGCACCTTAGGGACTGCCGCCTACGAGCAGTACTTC; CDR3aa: CASTLGTAAYEQYF
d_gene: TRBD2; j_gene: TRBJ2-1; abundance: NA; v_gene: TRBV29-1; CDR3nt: TGCAGCGTTGTTTGGGACTACCTCCCCAATGAGCAGTTCTTC; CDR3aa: CSVVWDYLPNEQFF
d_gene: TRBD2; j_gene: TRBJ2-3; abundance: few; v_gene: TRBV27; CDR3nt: TGTGCCAGCAGTTTGATTCTAGCGGGAGGGCCAGGAACGCAGTATTTT; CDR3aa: CASSLILAGGPGTQYF
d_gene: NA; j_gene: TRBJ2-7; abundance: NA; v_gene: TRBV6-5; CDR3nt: TGTGCCAGCAGTTACGGGCAGCTATACGAGCAGTACTTC; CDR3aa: CASSYGQLYEQYF
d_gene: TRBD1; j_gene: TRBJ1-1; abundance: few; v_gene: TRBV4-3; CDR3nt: TGCGCCAGCAGCCTAGGACAGGCGGGAACTGAAGCTTTCTTT; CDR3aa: CASSLGQAGTEAFF
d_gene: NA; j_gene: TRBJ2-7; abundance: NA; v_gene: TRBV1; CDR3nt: TGCGCCAGCAGCCTCGGGGGCTACGAGCAGTACTTC; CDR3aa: CASSLGGYEQYF
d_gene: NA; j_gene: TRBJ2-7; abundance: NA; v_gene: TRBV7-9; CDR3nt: TGTGCCAGCAGTTTGGGGCAGGGGGGCCCCTACGAGCAGTACTTC; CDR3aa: CASSLGQGGPYEQYF
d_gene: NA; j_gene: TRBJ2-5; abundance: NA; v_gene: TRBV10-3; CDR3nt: TGTGCCATCAGTGAGGTGGGGGCTCGAGAGACCCAGTACTTC; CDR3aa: CAISEVGARETQYF
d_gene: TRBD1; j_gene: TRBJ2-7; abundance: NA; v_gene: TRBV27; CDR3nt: TGTGCCAGCAGTTTAATTGGGTCAGGGGGTTTCTACGAGCAGTACTTC; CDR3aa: CASSLIGSGGFYEQYF
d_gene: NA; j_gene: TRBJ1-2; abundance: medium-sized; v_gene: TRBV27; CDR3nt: TGTGCCAGCAGTTTAGCGGGGAACTATGGCTACACCTTC; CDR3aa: CASSLAGNYGYTF
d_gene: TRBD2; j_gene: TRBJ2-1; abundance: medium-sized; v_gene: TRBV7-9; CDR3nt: TGTGCCAGCAGCGGATCTGAAGCGGGAAACTACAATGAGCAGTTCTTC; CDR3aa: CASSGSEAGNYNEQFF
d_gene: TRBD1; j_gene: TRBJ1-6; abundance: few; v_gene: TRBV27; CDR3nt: TGTGCCAGCATGGACAGGGTTAATTCCCCCCTCCACTTT; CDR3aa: CASMDRVNSPLHF
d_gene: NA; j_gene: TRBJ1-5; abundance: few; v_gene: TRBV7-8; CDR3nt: TGTGCCAGCAGCAATCAACGCGTCCCTAATCAGCCCCAGCATTTT; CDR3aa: CASSNQRVPNQPQHF
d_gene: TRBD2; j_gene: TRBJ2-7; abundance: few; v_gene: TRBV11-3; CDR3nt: TGTGCCAGCAGCCCGACTAGCGGGGCCGCCTACGAGCAGTACTTC; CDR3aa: CASSPTSGAAYEQYF
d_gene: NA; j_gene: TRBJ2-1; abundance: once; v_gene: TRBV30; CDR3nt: TGTGCCTGGGAGCCGCGGGTTACTGAGCAGTTCTTC; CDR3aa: CAWEPRVTEQFF
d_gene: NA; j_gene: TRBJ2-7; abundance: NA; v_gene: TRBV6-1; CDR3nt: TGTGCCATTAATAAAAGGGAGACGGCATACGAGCAGTACTTC; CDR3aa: CAINKRETAYEQYF
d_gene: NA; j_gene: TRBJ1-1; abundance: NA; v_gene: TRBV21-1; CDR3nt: TGTGCCAGCAGCTCCGGTGAAGCTTTCTTT; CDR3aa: CASSSGEAFF
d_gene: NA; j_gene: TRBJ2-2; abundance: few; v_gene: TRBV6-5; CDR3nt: TGTGCCAGCAGTTACTCCCCCCTTTCGGTCGGGGAGCTGTTTTTT; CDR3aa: CASSYSPLSVGELFF
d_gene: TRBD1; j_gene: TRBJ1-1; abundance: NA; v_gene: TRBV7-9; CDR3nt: TGTGCCAGCAACCCCGTGGGACAGGGGGCTCTCGCTGAAGCTTTCTTT; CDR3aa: CASNPVGQGALAEAFF
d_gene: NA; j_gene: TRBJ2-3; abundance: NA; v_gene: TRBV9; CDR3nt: TGTGCCAGCAGCGTAGTTGCGGGAATTACAGATACGCAGTATTTT; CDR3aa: CASSVVAGITDTQYF
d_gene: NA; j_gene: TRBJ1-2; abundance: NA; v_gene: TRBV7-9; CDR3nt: TGTGCCAGCAGCTCATCACACCTAGCTAACTATGGCTACACCTTC; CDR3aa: CASSSSHLANYGYTF
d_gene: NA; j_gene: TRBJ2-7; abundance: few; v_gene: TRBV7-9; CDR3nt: TGTGCCAGCAGCGTCCTAGGGGCCAGCTCCTACGAGCAGTACTTC; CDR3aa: CASSVLGASSYEQYF
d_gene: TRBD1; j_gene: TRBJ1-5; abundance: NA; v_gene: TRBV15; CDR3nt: TGTGCCACCAGCAGGGACAGGGGGCTTAGCAATCAGCCCCAGCATTTT; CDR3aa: CATSRDRGLSNQPQHF
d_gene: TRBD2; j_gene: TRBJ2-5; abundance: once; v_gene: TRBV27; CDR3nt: TGTGCCAGCAGGGGACTAGCGGGGGAGGAGACCCAGTACTTC; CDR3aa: CASRGLAGEETQYF
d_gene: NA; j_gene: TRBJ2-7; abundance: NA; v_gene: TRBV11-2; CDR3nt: TGTGCCAGCAGCCCACTCCTGGGAGCCTACGAGCAGTACTTC; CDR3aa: CASSPLLGAYEQYF
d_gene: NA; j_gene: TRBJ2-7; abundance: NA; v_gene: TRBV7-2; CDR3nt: TGTGCCAGCAGCGAGGGGGGGCCATCTTCCGTCTACGAGCAGTACTTC; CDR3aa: CASSEGGPSSVYEQYF
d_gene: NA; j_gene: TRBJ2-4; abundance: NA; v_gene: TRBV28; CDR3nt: TGTGCCAGCATATGGCGGGGGCCTCCCAGAAACATTCAGTACTTC; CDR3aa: CASIWRGPPRNIQYF